Listed below are T cell receptor beta chains from one sample, sequenced in a study of blood T cell repertoires in COVID-19. Sequencing used immunoSEQ multiplex PCR; TCRdb keeps in-frame clones, though not all of them. The sample has about 150,000 clones, about 88% seen once; the top ten hold roughly 2.7%. Sequencing was done on a sample of peripheral blood. These receptors were obtained from a human donor with acute or convalescent COVID-19. The donor label of this sample is uncertain. Both conserved end residues are part of each CDR3. Fields, in order: J gene, clone size, V gene, D gene, CDR3 DNA, CDR3 protein. A D gene is named only where the DNA matches it firmly. Only some rows state a clone size, as once, few, many or a class for expanded clones.

TRBJ1-2 | once | TRBV24-1 | TRBD1 | TGTGCCACCACCTCCTCCCGGGACAGTCCTAACTATGGCTACACCTTC | CATTSSRDSPNYGYTF
TRBJ2-1 | . | TRBV11-1 | TRBD2 | TGTGCCAGCAGCCCTCGGACTAGCGGCCTCTACAATGAGCAGTTCTTC | CASSPRTSGLYNEQFF
TRBJ1-3 | . | TRBV6-6 | TRBD1 | TGTGCCAGCACCCCGAAGGGACAGGGGGCTGGAAACACCATATATTTT | CASTPKGQGAGNTIYF
TRBJ1-5 | . | TRBV27 | . | TGTGCCAGCAGTTTATCGTACGAGGGAAGTCAGCCCCAGCATTTT | CASSLSYEGSQPQHF
TRBJ1-5 | . | TRBV11-2 | TRBD1 | TGTGCCAGCAGCTTTGACGGACAGGGTATCGGTCAGCCCCAGCATTTT | CASSFDGQGIGQPQHF
TRBJ2-5 | . | TRBV18 | TRBD2 | TGTGCCAGCTCACCACGGCTAGCGGGAGGGGAGACCCAGTACTTC | CASSPRLAGGETQYF
TRBJ1-2 | . | TRBV18 | . | TGTGCCAGCTCACCAAACTTGACAACCTATGGCTACACCTTC | CASSPNLTTYGYTF
TRBJ1-2 | . | TRBV3-1/TRBV3-2 | TRBD1 | TGTGCCAGCAGCCTGGGACAGGGGAAGGATGGCTACACCTTC | CASSLGQGKDGYTF
TRBJ1-2 | . | TRBV29-1 | TRBD1 | TGCAGCGTTGATCAGGGGGGAGCGGAAACCTTC | CSVDQGGAETF
TRBJ2-3 | . | TRBV29-1 | . | TGCAGCGGCGGTGCAGTATTTACAGATACGCAGTATTTT | CSGGAVFTDTQYF
TRBJ1-2 | few | TRBV6-5 | . | TGTGCCAGCAGTTACTGGGGCAGGACCTATGGCTACACCTTC | CASSYWGRTYGYTF
TRBJ2-1 | . | TRBV5-5 | TRBD1 | TGTGCCAGCAGCTGGTCGGGACAGGGGGTTAGTGAGCAGTTCTTC | CASSWSGQGVSEQFF
TRBJ1-2 | . | TRBV18 | TRBD1 | TGTGCCAGCTCACCGGACAGGGTAGACTATGGCTACACCTTC | CASSPDRVDYGYTF
TRBJ1-2 | . | TRBV5-1 | TRBD1 | TGCGCCAGCAGACTAACAATAAAAACAGGGGGCACCGGCTACACCTTC | CASRLTIKTGGTGYTF
TRBJ2-3 | . | TRBV30 | TRBD2 | TGTGCCTGGAGGGCCGGACTAGCGGGAGGCATAGATACGCAGTATTTT | CAWRAGLAGGIDTQYF
TRBJ2-5 | . | TRBV19 | . | TGTGCCAGTAGTATAGGTGGCCTTTACCAAGAGACCCAGTACTTC | CASSIGGLYQETQYF
TRBJ2-2 | . | TRBV24-1 | TRBD1 | TGTGCCACCAGTGATTCGGACAGGGGGCACACCGGGGAGCTGTTTTTT | CATSDSDRGHTGELFF
TRBJ2-2 | . | TRBV2 | TRBD2 | TGTGCCAGCAGTTGGACTAGCGGGAGGGTCGCCGGGGAGCTGTTTTTT | CASSWTSGRVAGELFF
TRBJ1-5 | . | TRBV6-5 | . | TGTGCCAGCAGTTCCCGGGACACCAATCAGCCCCAGCATTTT | CASSSRDTNQPQHF
TRBJ2-1 | . | TRBV4-1 | . | TGCGCCAGCGGAAGACAGGCATCATACAATGAGCAGTTCTTC | CASGRQASYNEQFF
TRBJ1-5 | . | TRBV23-1 | TRBD1 | TGCGCCAGCAGCCATGTCCGCGTGGCAGGGGGCGCCCCTAATCAGCCCCAGCATTTT | CASSHVRVAGGAPNQPQHF
TRBJ1-5 | . | TRBV4-2 | . | TGTGCCAGCAGCCAAGAGAGGCGGCAGGGCGATCAGCCCCAGCATTTT | CASSQERRQGDQPQHF
TRBJ1-2 | . | TRBV9 | . | TGTGCCAGCAGCGTAGGGGGCTCAAACTATGGCTACACCTTC | CASSVGGSNYGYTF
TRBJ2-3 | . | TRBV18 | TRBD2 | TGTGCCAGCTCACCGACCCTATTAGCGGGAGGGCCGACAGATACGCAGTATTTT | CASSPTLLAGGPTDTQYF
TRBJ1-5 | . | TRBV2 | TRBD1 | TGTGCCAGCACGACAGGGCTATATCGGCCCCAGCATTTT | CASTTGLYRPQHF
TRBJ1-1 | . | TRBV7-8 | TRBD1 | TGTGCCAGCAGCCGACAGGGGGACACTGAAGCTTTCTTT | CASSRQGDTEAFF
TRBJ1-4 | . | TRBV19 | TRBD1 | TGTGCCAGTAGTATACGACAGGGGGGAACTAATGAAAAACTGTTTTTT | CASSIRQGGTNEKLFF
TRBJ1-5 | . | TRBV19 | . | TGTGCCAGTAGCCATCAGACAGCTGACTATCAGCCCCAGCATTTT | CASSHQTADYQPQHF
TRBJ1-5 | . | TRBV12-5 | . | TGTGCTAGTGGGCAGACAGGATATCAGCCCCAGCATTTT | CASGQTGYQPQHF
TRBJ1-5 | once | TRBV19 | TRBD1 | TGTGCCAGTAGCCTAACCCCCTGGTCGACAGGGAATGCGAATCAGCCCCAGCATTTT | CASSLTPWSTGNANQPQHF
TRBJ2-7 | . | TRBV7-2 | TRBD2 | TGTGCCAGCAGCGCGTTCGGGGGGAGTTCCTACGAGCAGTACTTC | CASSAFGGSSYEQYF
TRBJ2-5 | . | TRBV10-3 | . | TGTGCCATCAGTGCACAGCGTTCGGGGCAAGAGACCCAGTACTTC | CAISAQRSGQETQYF